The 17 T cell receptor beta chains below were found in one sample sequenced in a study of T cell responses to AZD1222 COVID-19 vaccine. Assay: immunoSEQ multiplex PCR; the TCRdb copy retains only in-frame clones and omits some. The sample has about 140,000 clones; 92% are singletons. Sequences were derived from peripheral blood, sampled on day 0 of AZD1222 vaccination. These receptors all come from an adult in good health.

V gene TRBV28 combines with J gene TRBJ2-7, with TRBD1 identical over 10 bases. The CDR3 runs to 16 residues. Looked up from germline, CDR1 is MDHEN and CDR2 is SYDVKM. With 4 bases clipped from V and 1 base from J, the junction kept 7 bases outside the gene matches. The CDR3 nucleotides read TGTGCCAGCAGTTCAGCCGGGACAGGGGATTCCTACGAGCAGTACTTC. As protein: CASSSAGTGDSYEQYF. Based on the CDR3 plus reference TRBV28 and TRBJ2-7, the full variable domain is DVKVTQSSRYLVKRTGEKVFLECVQDMDHENMFWYRQDPGLGLRLIYFSYDVKMKEKGDIPEGYSVSREKKERFSLILESASTNQTSMYLCASSSAGTGDSYEQYFGPGTRLTVT.

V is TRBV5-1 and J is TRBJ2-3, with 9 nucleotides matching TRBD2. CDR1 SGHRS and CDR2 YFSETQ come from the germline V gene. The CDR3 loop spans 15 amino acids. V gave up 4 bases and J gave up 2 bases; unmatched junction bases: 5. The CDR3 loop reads CASSLGLATTDTQYF. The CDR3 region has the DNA TGCGCCAGCAGCCTAGGACTAGCGACCACAGATACGCAGTATTTT.

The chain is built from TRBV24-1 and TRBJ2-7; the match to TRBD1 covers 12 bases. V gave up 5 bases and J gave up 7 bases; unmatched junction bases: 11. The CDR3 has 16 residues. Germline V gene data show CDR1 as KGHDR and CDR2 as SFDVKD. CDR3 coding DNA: TGTGCCACCAGTGGCCAAACGGGACAGGGGGCGCGTGAGCAGTACTTC. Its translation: CATSGQTGQGAREQYF.

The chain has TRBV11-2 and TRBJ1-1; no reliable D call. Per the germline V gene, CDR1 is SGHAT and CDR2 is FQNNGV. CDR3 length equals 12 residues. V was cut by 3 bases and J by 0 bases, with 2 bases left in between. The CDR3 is CASSLMNTEAFF. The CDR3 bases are TGTGCCAGCAGCTTGATGAACACTGAAGCTTTCTTT.

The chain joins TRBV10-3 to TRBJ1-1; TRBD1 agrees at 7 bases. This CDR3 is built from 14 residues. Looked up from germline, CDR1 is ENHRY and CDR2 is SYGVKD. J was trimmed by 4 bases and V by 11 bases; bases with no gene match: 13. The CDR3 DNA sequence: TGTGCCTCGAAGGAGGGGGCGCAGGGCACTGAAGCTTTCTTT. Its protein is CASKEGAQGTEAFF.

This CDR3 reads CASSYWDRGNYGYTF. The CDR3 nucleotides are TGTGCCAGCAGTTACTGGGACAGGGGAAACTATGGCTACACCTTC. The J gene is TRBJ1-2, the V gene TRBV6-5; 10 nucleotides align to TRBD1. V lost 1 base to trimming and J lost 2 bases; unmatched junction nucleotides: 1. CDR3 length equals 15 residues. Germline CDR1 MNHEY, CDR2 SVGAGI.

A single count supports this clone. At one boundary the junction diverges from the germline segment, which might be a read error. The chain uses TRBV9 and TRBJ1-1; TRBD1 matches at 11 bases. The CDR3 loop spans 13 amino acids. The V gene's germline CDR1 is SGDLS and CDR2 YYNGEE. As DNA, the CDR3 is TGTGCCAGCCGGGACAGGGGGAACGCTGAAGCTTTCTTT. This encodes CASRDRGNAEAFF. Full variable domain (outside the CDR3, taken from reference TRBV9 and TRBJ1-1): DSGVTQTPKHLITATGQRVTLRCSPRSGDLSVYWYQQSLDQGLQFLIQYYNGEERAKGNILERFSAQQFPDLHSELNLSSLELGDSALYFCASRDRGNAEAFFGQGTRLTVV.

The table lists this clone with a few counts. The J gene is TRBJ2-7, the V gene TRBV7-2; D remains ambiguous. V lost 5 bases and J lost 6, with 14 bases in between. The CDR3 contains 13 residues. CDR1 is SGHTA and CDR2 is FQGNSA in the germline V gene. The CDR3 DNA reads TGTGCCAGCAGCCAATTTGGCTTTACCGAGCAGTACTTC. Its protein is CASSQFGFTEQYF.

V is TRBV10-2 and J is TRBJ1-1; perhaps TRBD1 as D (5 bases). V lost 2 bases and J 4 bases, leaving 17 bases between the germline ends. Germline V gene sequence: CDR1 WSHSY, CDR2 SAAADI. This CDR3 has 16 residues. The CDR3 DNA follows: TGCGCCAGCAGTGAGGTTGGGGACGGTGGGAGCACTGAAGCTTTCTTT. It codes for CASSEVGDGGSTEAFF.

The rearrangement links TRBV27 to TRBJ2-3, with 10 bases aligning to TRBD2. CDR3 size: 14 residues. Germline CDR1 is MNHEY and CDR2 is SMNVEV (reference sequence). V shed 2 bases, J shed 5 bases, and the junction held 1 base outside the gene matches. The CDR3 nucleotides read TGTGCCAGCAGTTTACTAGCGGGAGAAGATACGCAGTATTTT. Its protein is CASSLLAGEDTQYF.

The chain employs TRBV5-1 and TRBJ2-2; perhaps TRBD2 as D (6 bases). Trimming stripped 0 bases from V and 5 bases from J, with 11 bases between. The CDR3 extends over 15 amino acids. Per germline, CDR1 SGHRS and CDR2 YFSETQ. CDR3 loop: CASSLGGTQTGELFF. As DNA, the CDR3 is TGCGCCAGCAGCTTGGGGGGGACTCAGACCGGGGAGCTGTTTTTT.

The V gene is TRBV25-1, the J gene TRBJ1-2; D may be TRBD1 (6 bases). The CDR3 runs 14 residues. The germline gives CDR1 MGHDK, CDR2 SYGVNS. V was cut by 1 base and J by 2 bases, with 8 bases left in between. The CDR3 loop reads CASSEWTENYGYTF. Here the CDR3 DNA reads TGTGCCAGCAGTGAATGGACAGAAAACTATGGCTACACCTTC.

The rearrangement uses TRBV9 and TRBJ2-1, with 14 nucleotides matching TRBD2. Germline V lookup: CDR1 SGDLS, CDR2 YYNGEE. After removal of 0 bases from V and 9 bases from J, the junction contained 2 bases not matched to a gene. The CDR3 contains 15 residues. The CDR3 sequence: CASSVGLAGGVEQFF. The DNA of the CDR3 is TGTGCCAGCAGCGTAGGACTAGCGGGAGGGGTTGAGCAGTTCTTC.

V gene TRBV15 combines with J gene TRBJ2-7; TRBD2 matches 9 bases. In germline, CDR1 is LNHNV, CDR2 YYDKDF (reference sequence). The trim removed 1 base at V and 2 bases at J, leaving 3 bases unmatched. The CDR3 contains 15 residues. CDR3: CATSRGTSATYEQYF. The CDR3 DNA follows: TGTGCCACCAGCAGAGGGACTAGCGCGACCTACGAGCAGTACTTC.

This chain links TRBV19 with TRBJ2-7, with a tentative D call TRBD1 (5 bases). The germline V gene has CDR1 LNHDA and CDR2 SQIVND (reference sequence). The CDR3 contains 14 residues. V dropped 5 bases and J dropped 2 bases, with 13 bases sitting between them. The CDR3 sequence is CASSPLAGTYEQYF. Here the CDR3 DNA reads TGTGCCAGTAGTCCCCTGGCAGGGACCTACGAGCAGTACTTC.

This CDR3 is CASSPSPAQGNEQYF. CDR3 DNA sequence: TGTGCCAGCTCACCAAGCCCGGCACAGGGGAACGAGCAGTACTTC. The rearrangement joins TRBV18 to TRBJ2-7, with 7 bases identical to TRBD1. The germline CDR1 and CDR2 sequences are KGHSH and LQKENI. Unmatched junction bases numbered 9, after V lost 2 bases and J lost 5 bases. This CDR3 spans 15 amino acids.

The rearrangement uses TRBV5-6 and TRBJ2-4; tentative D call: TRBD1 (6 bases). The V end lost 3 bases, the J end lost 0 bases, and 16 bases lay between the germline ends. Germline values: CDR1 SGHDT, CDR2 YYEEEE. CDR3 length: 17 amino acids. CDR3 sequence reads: CASSSRWDNLAKNIQYF. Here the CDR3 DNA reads TGTGCCAGCAGCTCGAGGTGGGACAACTTAGCCAAAAACATTCAGTACTTC.